This entry describes one TCR beta chain. This entry is derived from a study of T-cell reconstitution after alpha-beta-depleted transplantation in children. The V gene lost 7 bases and the J gene lost 2 bases, with 6 bases spanning the gap. CDR1 and CDR2 (germline): MNHEY, SVGEGT. The CDR3 loop spans 12 amino acids. Construction of the TCRbeta library involved unique molecular identifiers. TCRdb re-analysed the PCR reads in MiXCR, keeping a single row per CDR3 protein. The data show about 360,000 distinct CDR3 sequences, about an eighth seen once. The sequencing here drew on PBMCs, taken from the stem cell graft. The genes are TRBV6-2 or TRBV6-3 and TRBJ2-1; D unresolved. The receptor's source is a human donor who donated a stem cell graft to a child with Fanconi anemia. CDR3 region: CASKGPYNEQFF. The DNA for the CDR3 is TGTGCCAGCAAAGGGCCCTACAATGAGCAGTTCTTC.